The next 3 T cell receptor beta chains were all read from a single sample in a study of blood T cells in healthy people across ages. Sample-barcoded 5' priming and a J-beta primer mix drove a second PCR of about 6 to 12 cycles. Via MiXCR, TCRdb re-called the 5' RACE reads, giving one row per CDR3 protein. The top ten clones hold 30% to 35% of a sample with some 640,000 distinct CDR3 sequences, around 49% of them seen once. Material for sequencing was blood. Every receptor here comes from a woman aged 55-70 years in good health.

The chain combines TRBV7-2 with TRBJ2-4, with TRBD2 matching over 12 bases. Germline V gene sequence: CDR1 SGHTA, CDR2 FQGNSA. V shed 1 base, J shed 13 bases, and the junction held 8 bases outside the gene matches. The CDR3 runs to 15 residues. The CDR3 reads CASSLERLAGAKQYF. In nucleotides, the CDR3 is TGTGCCAGCAGCTTAGAGAGACTAGCGGGAGCCAAGCAGTACTTC.

This clonotype was counted between two and nine times. V gene TRBV25-1 combines with J gene TRBJ2-3; D not certain. Germline V CDR1 and CDR2: MGHDK, SYGVNS. V lost 1 base to trimming and J lost 2 bases, with 13 bases between them. The length of the CDR3 is 16 residues. The chain's CDR3 is CASSELRRQITDTQYF. In DNA form, the CDR3 reads TGTGCCAGCAGTGAATTAAGGCGGCAGATCACAGATACGCAGTATTTT.

V gene TRBV2 combines with J gene TRBJ2-1; D gene unclear. CDR1 SNHLY and CDR2 FYNNEI come from the germline V gene. CDR3 length equals 14 residues. Between the trimmed V and J ends, which lost 7 bases and 6 bases, there was a span of 16 bases. The CDR3 nucleotides are TGTGCCAGCAAGGGCAACCTGAAAAGCAATGAGCAGTTCTTC. Its protein product is CASKGNLKSNEQFF.